The 11 T cell receptor beta chains listed next were all sequenced from one sample in a study of T cell responses to AZD1222 COVID-19 vaccine. This table comes from immunoSEQ multiplex PCR, and its TCRdb copy is limited to in-frame clones, with some not included. Of about 170,000 clones listed, around 87% are singletons. Specimen: peripheral blood, collected on day 0 of AZD1222 vaccination. The receptors were gathered from an adult in good health.

The CDR3 DNA sequence: TGCGCCAGCAGCTTGGCGGGAAGGCCCGGGCAGCCCCAGCATTTT. Protein: CASSLAGRPGQPQHF. The chain is built from TRBV5-1 and TRBJ1-5; D not certain. V was pared by 0 bases and J by 7 bases, with 14 bases between. The germline V gene has CDR1 SGHRS and CDR2 YFSETQ. There are 15 residues in the CDR3.

J is TRBJ1-1 and V is TRBV11-1; tentative D call: TRBD1 (6 bases). The CDR3 spans 15 residues. V was trimmed by 6 bases and J by 1 base, leaving 15 bases between them. In germline, CDR1 is SGHAT, CDR2 FQDESV (reference sequence). This CDR3 reads CASSKSGGRNTEAFF. CDR3 nucleotides: TGTGCCAGCAGTAAAAGCGGGGGCAGGAACACTGAAGCTTTCTTT.

This clone came up a few times. This chain links TRBV24-1 with TRBJ2-1; 8 nucleotides agree with TRBD2. This CDR3 has 15 residues. Germline V CDR1 and CDR2: KGHDR, SFDVKD. After removal of 0 bases from V and 10 bases from J, the junction contained 7 bases not matched to a gene. This CDR3 is CATSDLASGGTEQFF. The CDR3 region has the DNA TGTGCCACCAGTGATTTGGCCAGCGGGGGTACCGAGCAGTTCTTC.

The chain is built from TRBV3-1 (or the pseudogene TRBV3-2) and TRBJ2-1, with 7 nucleotides matching TRBD2. The CDR3 is 17 amino acids. V was pared by 0 bases and J by 7 bases, with 12 bases of the junction left unmatched. Germline CDR1 is LGHDT and CDR2 is YNNKEL (reference sequence). The CDR3 nucleotides read TGTGCCAGCAGCCAAGAACTTATGGCGGGAGCTAAAAATGAGCAGTTCTTC. Encoded protein: CASSQELMAGAKNEQFF.

This clone was detected only once. J is TRBJ2-7 and V is TRBV5-6, with TRBD1 identical over 8 bases. V lost 3 bases, J lost 5 bases, and 7 bases stayed unmatched. CDR1 is SGHDT, CDR2 YYEEEE, per germline. The CDR3 totals 14 residues. Here the CDR3 DNA reads TGTGCCAGCAGCTCACCGGACAGGGTCCACGAGCAGTACTTC. Its protein product is CASSSPDRVHEQYF.

About this clone itself: At the DNA level, this CDR3 is encoded by other sequences in the same sample as well. The chain combines TRBV6-5 with TRBJ2-1, with D unresolved. This CDR3 is 14 amino acids long. Germline CDR1 MNHEY, CDR2 SVGAGI. Trimming cost V 2 bases and J 0 bases, with 5 bases left between them. CDR3 DNA sequence: TGTGCCAGCAGTTACAGTTCCTCCTACAATGAGCAGTTCTTC. Translated, it gives CASSYSSSYNEQFF.

V usage is TRBV19 and J usage is TRBJ2-3, with 7 bases matching TRBD1. The J segment lost 5 bases and the V segment lost 4 bases, leaving 12 bases of the junction unmatched. Germline CDR1 LNHDA, CDR2 SQIVND (reference sequence). CDR3 length: 16 residues. The CDR3 nucleotides read TGTGCCAGTAGTAATTCTATCACAGGGGTTGGAGATACGCAGTATTTT. This gives the protein CASSNSITGVGDTQYF. The full variable domain, completed using reference TRBV19 and TRBJ2-3, is DGGITQSPKYLFRKEGQNVTLSCEQNLNHDAMYWYRQDPGQGLRLIYYSQIVNDFQKGDIAEGYSVSREKKESFPLTVTSAQKNPTAFYLCASSNSITGVGDTQYFGPGTRLTVL.

The chain links TRBV7-9 to TRBJ2-1, with 12 nucleotides matching TRBD2. There are 15 residues in the CDR3. Per germline, CDR1 SEHNR and CDR2 FQNEAQ (reference sequence). V lost 5 bases, J lost 3 bases, and 2 bases stayed unmatched. The CDR3, as DNA: TGTGCCAGCAGCCCGGGACTAGCGGGCTACAATGAGCAGTTCTTC. Its protein is CASSPGLAGYNEQFF.

V gene TRBV19 combines with J gene TRBJ2-2; D is possibly TRBD2 (5 bases). The CDR3 spans 13 residues. V lost 5 bases and J 7 bases, leaving 11 bases between the germline ends. CDR1 is LNHDA and CDR2 is SQIVND in the germline V gene (reference sequence). The DNA of the CDR3 is TGTGCCAGTAGTGTTAGGAGCGGCGGGGAGCTGTTTTTT. Protein sequence: CASSVRSGGELFF.

The J gene is TRBJ1-2, the V gene TRBV12-5, with D perhaps TRBD1 (6 bases). This CDR3 spans 13 amino acids. The germline V gene has CDR1 LGHNT and CDR2 FRNRAP. Trimming shortened V by 0 bases and J by 6 bases, and 8 bases separated the two germline ends. CDR3 sequence reads: CASGLVEGDGYTF. The CDR3 region has the DNA TGTGCTAGTGGTTTGGTGGAGGGGGATGGCTACACCTTC.

The rearrangement uses TRBV19 and TRBJ1-4, with D unresolved. Germline V gene sequence: CDR1 LNHDA, CDR2 SQIVND (reference sequence). The CDR3 runs to 15 residues. V gave up 8 bases and J gave up 7 bases, with 20 bases separating them. As DNA, the CDR3 is TGTGCCAGTTCGCCTGCGGGGAGGTGGCTTGAAAAACTGTTTTTT. Its translation is CASSPAGRWLEKLFF.